Listed below are T cell receptor beta chains from one sample, sequenced in a study of radiation and T cells in renal cell carcinoma. Assay: immunoSEQ multiplex PCR; the TCRdb copy retains only in-frame clones and omits some. The table has 120,000 to 150,000 clones, less than 90% seen once. Sequencing was performed on blood, taken from a patient whose treatment included radiotherapy and nephrectomy. All receptors derive from a woman between 50 and 59 years old with renal cell carcinoma. Each CDR3 is given with its conserved first and last residue. Fields, in order: J gene, clone size, V gene, D gene, CDR3 protein, CDR3 DNA. A D gene is named only where the DNA matches it firmly. Some rows have no size entry. The others give once, few or many, or a class for an expanded clone.

>TRBJ2-3|.|TRBV10-1|.
CASSRLVFSDTQYF
TGCGCCAGCAGCCGACTAGTTTTTTCAGATACGCAGTATTTT
>TRBJ2-5|.|TRBV5-4|.
CASSAGRLETQYF
TGTGCCAGCAGCGCGGGACGTTTAGAGACCCAGTACTTC
>TRBJ2-1|few|TRBV7-2|.
CASSLGPRSDNEQFF
TGTGCCAGCAGCTTGGGTCCACGGAGCGACAATGAGCAGTTCTTC
>TRBJ2-1|.|TRBV19|.
CASSPTAPFNNEQFF
TGTGCCAGTAGTCCAACAGCCCCTTTTAACAATGAGCAGTTCTTC
>TRBJ2-1|.|TRBV15|TRBD2
CATSRGTTGGEQFF
TGTGCCACCAGCAGAGGAACTACCGGGGGGGAGCAGTTCTTC
>TRBJ2-7|.|TRBV5-1|.
CASSLGGLRDEQYF
TGCGCCAGCAGCTTGGGGGGTTTAAGGGACGAGCAGTACTTC
>TRBJ1-6|.|TRBV4-2|TRBD1
CASSQDGTVNSPLHF
TGTGCCAGCAGCCAGGACGGGACAGTTAATTCACCCCTCCACTTT
>TRBJ2-1|.|TRBV9|.
CASSVGESRNEQFF
TGTGCCAGCAGCGTAGGGGAATCGAGGAATGAGCAGTTCTTC
>TRBJ2-5|.|TRBV5-1|TRBD2
CASSRREGGETQYF
TGCGCCAGCTCACGAAGGGAGGGAGGGGAGACCCAGTACTTC
>TRBJ2-7|.|TRBV19|.
CASSIATGRPYEQYF
TGTGCCAGTAGTATTGCCACAGGCCGCCCCTACGAGCAGTACTTC
>TRBJ2-7|.|TRBV28|.
CASSSPTQGADEQYF
TGTGCCAGCAGTTCACCCACACAAGGGGCCGACGAGCAGTACTTC
>TRBJ2-3|.|TRBV7-2|TRBD2
CASSREREADTQYF
TGTGCCAGCAGCCGGGAGCGGGAGGCAGATACGCAGTATTTT
>TRBJ1-1|few|TRBV19|TRBD1
CASRVGTGLSTEAFF
TGTGCCAGTAGGGTCGGGACAGGGCTGTCCACTGAAGCTTTCTTT
>TRBJ1-2|.|TRBV28|TRBD1
CASGDGQGILPTNYGYTF
TGTGCCAGCGGAGACGGACAGGGGATACTTCCTACTAACTATGGCTACACCTTC
>TRBJ2-2|few|TRBV28|TRBD2
CASRNSGVETGELFF
TGTGCCAGCAGAAACAGCGGGGTAGAGACCGGGGAGCTGTTTTTT
>TRBJ2-7|once|TRBV15|.
CATSRASRFDEQYF
TGTGCCACCAGCAGAGCCTCAAGGTTCGACGAGCAGTACTTC
>TRBJ2-3|.|TRBV9|TRBD1
CASSRDRGRAGTDTQYF
TGTGCCAGTTCGCGGGACAGGGGGCGGGCTGGCACAGATACGCAGTATTTT
>TRBJ2-1|.|TRBV19|.
CASSGSREVYEQFF
TGTGCCAGTAGTGGCTCTAGGGAGGTTTATGAGCAGTTCTTC
>TRBJ1-1|.|TRBV20-1|.
CSAQEATEAFF
TGCAGTGCCCAGGAAGCCACTGAAGCTTTCTTT
>TRBJ1-2|once|TRBV10-3|TRBD1
CAISGTGIGYTF
TGTGCCATCAGCGGGACAGGGATTGGCTACACCTTC
>TRBJ1-2|.|TRBV18|TRBD1
CASSPSLDRGGYTF
TGTGCCAGCTCACCATCCTTGGACAGGGGAGGCTACACCTTC
>TRBJ1-1|few|TRBV7-7|.
CASSPGRDTEAFF
TGTGCCAGCTCTCCTGGAAGGGACACTGAAGCTTTCTTT
>TRBJ2-5|.|TRBV19|TRBD2
CASSMGGIRRETQYF
TGTGCCAGTAGTATGGGAGGGATTCGGCGGGAGACCCAGTACTTC
>TRBJ1-3|.|TRBV4-3|.
CASSPQTGGSGNTIYF
TGCGCCAGCAGCCCCCAAACTGGGGGCTCTGGAAACACCATATATTTT
>TRBJ2-5|.|TRBV5-1|.
CASSLEMAETQYF
TGCGCCAGCAGCTTGGAGATGGCAGAGACCCAGTACTTC
>TRBJ2-6|.|TRBV2|.
CASEVFSGANVLTF
TGTGCCAGCGAGGTCTTCTCTGGGGCCAACGTCCTGACTTTC
>TRBJ2-3|.|TRBV5-1|.
CASSLSGLTDTQYF
TGCGCCAGCAGCTTGTCGGGCCTCACAGATACGCAGTATTTT
>TRBJ2-1|.|TRBV1|.
CTSSQPSRVSALSYNEQFF
TGCACCAGCAGCCAACCCTCTCGCGTTTCGGCTTTATCCTACAATGAGCAGTTCTTC
>TRBJ2-7|.|TRBV10-2|.
CASSESISGSGEQYF
TGCGCCAGCAGTGAGTCAATATCAGGGAGCGGCGAGCAGTACTTC
>TRBJ2-3|.|TRBV7-2|.
CASSPIVGTDTQYF
TGTGCCAGCAGCCCCATCGTGGGCACAGATACGCAGTATTTT
>TRBJ2-3|.|TRBV28|.
CASYLTRDPYTDTQYF
TGTGCCTCTTATTTAACCCGGGACCCGTACACAGATACGCAGTATTTT
>TRBJ1-1|few|TRBV5-1|TRBD1
CASSGQENTEAFF
TGCGCCAGCAGTGGACAGGAGAACACTGAAGCTTTCTTT
>TRBJ2-5|.|TRBV5-1|TRBD2
CASSPERGRETQYF
TGCGCCAGCAGCCCGGAGCGGGGTAGGGAGACCCAGTACTTC
>TRBJ2-6|.|TRBV7-9|.
CASSLIQDLSGANVLTF
TGTGCCAGCAGCTTAATACAGGACCTCTCTGGGGCCAACGTCCTGACTTTC
>TRBJ2-1|.|TRBV7-2|TRBD1
CASRWDRGSYNEQFF
TGTGCCAGCAGATGGGACAGGGGGTCCTACAATGAGCAGTTCTTC
>TRBJ2-5|once|TRBV9|.
CASSASPGGEETQYF
TGTGCCAGCAGCGCGTCCCCAGGAGGGGAGGAGACCCAGTACTTC
>TRBJ1-6|.|TRBV30|TRBD1
CAWIPGTGSYNSPLHF
TGTGCCTGGATCCCCGGGACAGGCTCCTATAATTCACCCCTCCACTTT
>TRBJ2-7|once|TRBV5-6|.
CASSLGDRLTYEQYF
TGTGCCAGCAGCCTCGGAGACAGACTAACCTACGAGCAGTACTTC
>TRBJ1-1|.|TRBV27|TRBD1
CASSFATGQGRTEAFF
TGTGCCAGCAGTTTTGCAACGGGACAGGGGAGGACTGAAGCTTTCTTT
>TRBJ1-1|.|TRBV15|.
CATSRDRDRTFARNLNTEAFF
TGTGCCACCAGCAGAGATCGAGACAGGACCTTTGCACGTAATCTGAACACTGAAGCTTTCTTT
>TRBJ1-2|.|TRBV19|.
CASSPEFRDGNGYTF
TGTGCCAGTAGCCCCGAATTCCGGGACGGCAATGGCTACACCTTC
>TRBJ1-5|few|TRBV10-3|TRBD1
CAISDDRVNQPQHF
TGTGCCATCAGTGACGACAGGGTGAATCAGCCCCAGCATTTT
>TRBJ2-1|.|TRBV12-5|.
CASGLVVGSRGNEQFF
TGTGCTAGTGGTTTGGTAGTCGGGAGCAGGGGTAATGAGCAGTTCTTC
>TRBJ2-2|.|TRBV15|.
CATSKGPTGELFF
TGTGCCACCAGCAAGGGACCCACCGGGGAGCTGTTTTTT
>TRBJ1-2|.|TRBV19|.
CASSIMDSERVGYTF
TGTGCCAGTAGTATTATGGACTCAGAACGGGTTGGCTACACCTTC
>TRBJ2-7|.|TRBV2|TRBD2
CARGLAGAINEQYF
TGTGCCAGAGGACTAGCGGGAGCAATAAACGAGCAGTACTTC
>TRBJ1-1|.|TRBV7-8|.
CASSLVLPRMNTEAFF
TGTGCCAGCAGCTTAGTGCTTCCACGGATGAACACTGAAGCTTTCTTT
>TRBJ2-5|once|TRBV6-1|TRBD2
CASSDGGGREETQYF
TGTGCCAGCAGTGACGGGGGCGGGAGGGAGGAGACCCAGTACTTC